The entry below gives a single T cell receptor (beta chain) sequence along with its context. As yet, its antigen is unknown. This sample is part of a study of ipilimumab plus nivolumab after autologous stem cell transplantation. Study at large: A median of about 8 nivolumab and about 5 ipilimumab doses were given.

The study's findings and limits: The authors say TCR, Treg and microbiome findings warrant further study.

Ipilimumab, 1 mg/kg, started 14 to 28 days after autologous transplant. Patients received nivolumab 3 mg/kg at weeks 1, 4, 7, 10, then fortnightly to week 26. Data came from immunoSEQ multiplex PCR; TCRdb stores just in-frame clones and leaves some out. The sample records about 15,000 clones, 65% to 75% being singletons. With 8 bases removed from V and 3 bases from J, the gap between germline ends came to 13 bases. The length of the CDR3 is 13 residues. CDR1 is SNHLY and CDR2 is FYNNEI in the germline V gene. This clonotype was sampled from a male donor with primary mediastinal lymphoma. The chain recombines TRBV2 with TRBJ1-1, with D unclear. The specimen comprised PBMCs, sampled in a trial of ipilimumab plus nivolumab as post-transplant consolidation. CDR3 DNA sequence: TGTGCCAGCGGGCTCCAGATGGACACTGAAGCTTTCTTT. This codes for CASGLQMDTEAFF.